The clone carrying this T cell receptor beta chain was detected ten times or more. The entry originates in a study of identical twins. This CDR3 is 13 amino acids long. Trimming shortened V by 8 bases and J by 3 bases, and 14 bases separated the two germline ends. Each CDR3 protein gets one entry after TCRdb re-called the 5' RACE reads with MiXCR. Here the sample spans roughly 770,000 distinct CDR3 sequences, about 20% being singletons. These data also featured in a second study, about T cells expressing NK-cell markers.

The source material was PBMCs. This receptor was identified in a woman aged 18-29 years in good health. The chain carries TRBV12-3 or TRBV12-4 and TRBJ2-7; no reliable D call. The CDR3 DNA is TGTGCCAGCCAAGTCGGCAACCTCTACGAGCAGTACTTC. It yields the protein CASQVGNLYEQYF.